A selection of T cell receptor beta chains follows, all from one sample in a study of blood T cell repertoires in COVID-19. This table comes from immunoSEQ multiplex PCR, and its TCRdb copy is limited to in-frame clones, with some not included. The table lists about 77,000 clones, 80% of them singletons. The specimen sequenced was peripheral blood. The receptors shown here come from a woman in her 70s with acute or convalescent COVID-19. The CDR3 runs from the conserved cysteine through the conserved F or W. D genes are given only for firm matches. Size is stated for part of the rows, as once, few or many counts, or as a class when the clone is expanded.

TRBJ1-1 - TRBD1 TRBV6-5 CASRKTGGFSTEAFF TGTGCCAGCAGGAAGACAGGGGGCTTTAGCACTGAAGCTTTCTTT
TRBJ2-2 - TRBD2 TRBV7-2 CASSSGLAGGPIGGELFF TGTGCCAGCAGCTCCGGTCTAGCGGGGGGGCCGATAGGCGGGGAGCTGTTTTTT
TRBJ1-1 once - TRBV18 CASSPIMGQGLNTEAFF TGTGCCAGCTCACCGATCATGGGGCAGGGATTGAACACTGAAGCTTTCTTT
TRBJ2-1 - - TRBV6-5 CASSYSADSSYNEQFF TGTGCCAGCAGTTACTCTGCGGATAGCTCCTACAATGAGCAGTTCTTC
TRBJ2-3 few - TRBV7-2 CASSLSHRNYITDTQYF TGTGCCAGCAGCTTATCCCACAGGAATTACATCACAGATACGCAGTATTTT
TRBJ1-1 - - TRBV2 CASSGPGVMNKEAFF TGTGCCAGCAGTGGTCCAGGTGTCATGAACAAGGAAGCTTTCTTT
TRBJ1-5 - - TRBV4-2 CASSLDWGGNQPQHF TGTGCCAGCAGCCTGGATTGGGGGGGCAATCAGCCCCAGCATTTT
TRBJ2-5 once - TRBV5-8 CASSLARETQYF TGTGCCAGCAGCTTGGCTAGGGAGACCCAGTACTTC
TRBJ2-1 - - TRBV7-9 CASSYGQTNEQFF TGTGCCAGCAGCTACGGACAGACAAATGAGCAGTTCTTC
TRBJ1-1 once - TRBV6-5 CASSYSRDLSTEAFF TGTGCCAGCAGTTACTCGAGGGATCTGAGCACTGAAGCTTTCTTT
TRBJ2-3 - - TRBV11-2 CASSLGSSADTQYF TGTGCCAGCAGCTTAGGGAGTAGCGCGGATACGCAGTATTTT
TRBJ1-6 - - TRBV6-5 CASSYGQTLGNSPLHF TGTGCCAGCAGTTACGGGCAGACCCTCGGTAATTCACCCCTCCACTTT
TRBJ2-5 - TRBD2 TRBV6-1 CASSEEAGGQETQYF TGTGCCAGCAGTGAAGAAGCGGGGGGACAAGAGACCCAGTACTTC
TRBJ1-1 few TRBD1 TRBV18 CASSPPGEDRTEAFF TGTGCCAGCTCACCACCGGGCGAGGACAGGACTGAAGCTTTCTTT
TRBJ1-1 - - TRBV27 CASSLFPGGRWGTEAFF TGTGCCAGCAGTTTATTCCCGGGGGGCAGGTGGGGCACTGAAGCTTTCTTT
TRBJ1-6 - - TRBV6-5 CASSPLSLGNSPLHF TGTGCCAGCAGTCCCCTTAGCCTCGGGAATTCACCCCTCCACTTT
TRBJ1-1 - TRBD1 TRBV7-6 CASSLFQGESAEAFF TGTGCCAGCAGCTTATTTCAGGGGGAAAGCGCTGAAGCTTTCTTT
TRBJ2-7 - - TRBV5-1 CASSSLQGLSYEQYF TGCGCCAGCAGCTCCCTTCAGGGCCTCTCCTACGAGCAGTACTTC
TRBJ2-1 - - TRBV9 CASSVAYGALKGKNEQFF TGTGCCAGCAGCGTAGCCTATGGGGCTCTTAAAGGGAAAAATGAGCAGTTCTTC
TRBJ2-1 - TRBD1 TRBV9 CASSGGDSSYNEQFF TGTGCCAGCAGCGGTGGGGACAGCTCCTACAATGAGCAGTTCTTC
TRBJ1-5 - - TRBV9 CASSVATGQPQHF TGTGCCAGCAGCGTAGCAACTGGTCAGCCCCAGCATTTT
TRBJ2-3 - TRBD1 TRBV19 CASSTLGDRVSTDTQYF TGTGCCAGTAGCACACTGGGGGACAGGGTGAGCACAGATACGCAGTATTTT
TRBJ2-1 once TRBD2 TRBV11-2 CASRPAGQNYNEQFF TGTGCCAGCAGACCAGCGGGGCAGAACTACAATGAGCAGTTCTTC
TRBJ1-1 few - TRBV10-2 CASQQGSPRTEAFF TGCGCCAGCCAACAGGGATCACCCAGAACTGAAGCTTTCTTT
TRBJ1-2 - - TRBV12-5 CASGSSGGNYGYTF TGTGCTAGTGGTTCCTCGGGGGGTAACTATGGCTACACCTTC
TRBJ2-3 - - TRBV11-3 CASRGAGTSTDTQYF TGTGCCAGCCGGGGAGCGGGCACGAGCACAGATACGCAGTATTTT
TRBJ2-5 - - TRBV6-2/TRBV6-3 CASNPVASVAQYF TGTGCCAGCAACCCGGTGGCTAGTGTCGCCCAGTACTTC
TRBJ1-6 - TRBD1 TRBV13 CASSTTGVWNSPLHF TGTGCCAGCAGCACGACAGGGGTGTGGAATTCACCCCTCCACTTT
TRBJ1-2 - - TRBV4-1 CASGGAVDYGYTF TGCGCCAGCGGAGGGGCAGTGGACTATGGCTACACCTTC
TRBJ1-6 - TRBD1 TRBV9 CASSGQGAVNSPLHF TGTGCCAGCAGCGGACAGGGGGCGGTGAATTCACCCCTCCACTTT
TRBJ2-3 - TRBD2 TRBV9 CASSALAGDRTDTQYF TGTGCCAGCAGCGCCCTAGCGGGGGACCGCACAGATACGCAGTATTTT
TRBJ1-1 - - TRBV13 CASSFMDLQEAFF TGTGCCAGCAGCTTCATGGACTTGCAAGAAGCTTTCTTT
TRBJ1-2 - - TRBV5-1 CASNTGGSSYGYTF TGCGCCAGCAACACGGGGGGCTCTAGCTATGGCTACACCTTC
TRBJ2-3 - - TRBV5-1 CASSLEGVGRDTQYF TGCGCCAGCAGCTTGGAGGGGGTAGGAAGAGATACGCAGTATTTT
TRBJ1-6 - - TRBV27 CASRLGQINSPLHF TGTGCCAGCAGGCTAGGACAGATCAATTCACCCCTCCACTTT
TRBJ1-1 - - TRBV6-1 CASSEIGRVAEAFF TGTGCCAGCAGTGAAATCGGCAGGGTGGCTGAAGCTTTCTTT
TRBJ2-3 - - TRBV7-3 CASSLGVAGTDTQYF TGTGCCAGCAGCTTAGGGGTAGCGGGCACAGATACGCAGTATTTT
TRBJ1-1 once - TRBV27 CASSRDWRTEAFF TGTGCCAGCAGTCGGGACTGGAGGACTGAAGCTTTCTTT
TRBJ1-1 - - TRBV6-6 CASSRQNTEAFF TGTGCCAGCAGCAGACAGAACACTGAAGCTTTCTTT
TRBJ1-1 - - TRBV7-6 CASSLEGRGGTEAFF TGTGCCAGCAGCTTAGAAGGGCGGGGAGGAACTGAAGCTTTCTTT
TRBJ1-2 - TRBD1 TRBV6-5 CASTIRDRGYGYTF TGTGCCAGCACCATACGGGACAGGGGGTATGGCTACACCTTC
TRBJ2-7 - - TRBV5-5 CASSPTLQVPSYEQYF TGTGCCAGCAGCCCCACATTACAGGTCCCCTCCTACGAGCAGTACTTC